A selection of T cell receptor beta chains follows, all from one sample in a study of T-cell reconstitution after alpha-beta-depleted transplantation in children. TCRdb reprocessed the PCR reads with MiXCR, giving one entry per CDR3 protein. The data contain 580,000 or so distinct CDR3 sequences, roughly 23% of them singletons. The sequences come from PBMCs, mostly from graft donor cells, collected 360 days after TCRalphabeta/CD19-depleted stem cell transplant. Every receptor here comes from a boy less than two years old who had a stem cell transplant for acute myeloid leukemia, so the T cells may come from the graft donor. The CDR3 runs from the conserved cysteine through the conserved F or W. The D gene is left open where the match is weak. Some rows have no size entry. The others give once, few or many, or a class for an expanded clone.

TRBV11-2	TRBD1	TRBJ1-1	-	TGTGCCAGCAGCTTACTAGGGACAGGGGCATGGACTGAAGCTTTCTTT	CASSLLGTGAWTEAFF
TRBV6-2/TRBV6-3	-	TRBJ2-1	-	TGTGCCAGCTCCCACGGAAACGGACAGCAGTTCTTC	CASSHGNGQQFF
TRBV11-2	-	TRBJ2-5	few	TGTGCCAGCAGCGGAGGCGGATGGTACCAAGAGACCCAGTACTTC	CASSGGGWYQETQYF
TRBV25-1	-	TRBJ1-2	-	TGTGCCAGCAGTGAAGAGGGTGACATAGGGGGGCTTCGTGGCTACACCTTC	CASSEEGDIGGLRGYTF
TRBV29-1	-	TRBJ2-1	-	TGCAGCGTTCGGGCAGTTCACAATGAGCAGTTCTTC	CSVRAVHNEQFF
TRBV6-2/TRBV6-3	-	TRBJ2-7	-	TGTGCCAGCAGTCCCCCGAAAGTCGAGAACGAGCAGTACTTC	CASSPPKVENEQYF
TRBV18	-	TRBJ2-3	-	TGTGCCAGCTCACCCGCGTCCTACACAGATACGCAGTATTTT	CASSPASYTDTQYF
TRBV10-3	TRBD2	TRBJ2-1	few	TGTGCCATTGGGCGGGAGTCACCCTACAATGAGCAGTTCTTC	CAIGRESPYNEQFF
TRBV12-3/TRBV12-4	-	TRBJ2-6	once	TGTGCCAGCACCCCGCAGGACTCTGGGGCCAACGTCCTGACTTTC	CASTPQDSGANVLTF
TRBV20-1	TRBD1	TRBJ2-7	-	TGCAGTGCTAGAACCGACAGGGAGTACGAGCAGTACTTC	CSARTDREYEQYF
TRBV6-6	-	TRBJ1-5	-	TGTGCCAGCAGGCGGGATCAGCCCCAGCATTTT	CASRRDQPQHF
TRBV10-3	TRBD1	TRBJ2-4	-	TGTGCCATCGGTCAGGGGGAAAACATTCAGTACTTC	CAIGQGENIQYF
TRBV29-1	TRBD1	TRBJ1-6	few	TGCAGCGCAACACTTTTACAGGGGAATTCACCCCTCCACTTT	CSATLLQGNSPLHF
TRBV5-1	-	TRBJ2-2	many	TGCGCCAGCAGCTTGGAGGGGGAGCTGTTTTTT	CASSLEGELFF
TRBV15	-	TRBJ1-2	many	TGTGCCACCGCCCCGGGGGCGGATGGCTATGGCTACACCTTC	CATAPGADGYGYTF
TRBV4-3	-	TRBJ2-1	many	TGCGCCAGCAGCCAAGATGCCTACGGGGCCCGATTATACAATGAGCAGTTCTTC	CASSQDAYGARLYNEQFF
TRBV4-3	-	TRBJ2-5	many	TGCGCCAGCAGCCAATGGGGGACCCAAGAGACCCAGTACTTC	CASSQWGTQETQYF
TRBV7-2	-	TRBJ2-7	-	TGTGCCAGCAGCTTAGCGCCAGTTGAATGGTCCTACGAGCAGTACTTC	CASSLAPVEWSYEQYF
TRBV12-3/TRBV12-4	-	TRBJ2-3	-	TGTGCCAGCAGATCCTCGTGGGGGATAGATACGCAGTATTTT	CASRSSWGIDTQYF
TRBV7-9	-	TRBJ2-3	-	TGTGCCAGCAGCCCTATAAAAGGGGTCACAGATACGCAGTATTTT	CASSPIKGVTDTQYF
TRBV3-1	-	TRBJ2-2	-	TGTGCCAGCAGCCATATCGAGGACACCGGGGAGCTGTTTTTT	CASSHIEDTGELFF
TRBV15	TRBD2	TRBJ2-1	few	TGTGCCACCAGCAGAGTTCAAGGACTAGCGGGGGGGCAAGAGCAGTTCTTC	CATSRVQGLAGGQEQFF
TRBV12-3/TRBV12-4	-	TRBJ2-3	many	TGTGCCAGCAATCCCGCGGGACTGATCCCAGATACGCAGTATTTT	CASNPAGLIPDTQYF
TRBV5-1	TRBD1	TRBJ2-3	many	TGCGCCAGCAGCGTGGGACAGATCACAGATACGCAGTATTTT	CASSVGQITDTQYF
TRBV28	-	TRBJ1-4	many	TGTGCCAGCAGTCCCTCCCCGGGGGCAACTAATGAAAAACTGTTTTTT	CASSPSPGATNEKLFF
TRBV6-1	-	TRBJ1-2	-	TGTGCCAGCAGTGAAATCAGCTTTGTCTATGGCTACACCTTC	CASSEISFVYGYTF
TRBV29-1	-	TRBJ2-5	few	TGCAGCGGTGGGTGGGCCCAAGAGACCCAGTACTTC	CSGGWAQETQYF
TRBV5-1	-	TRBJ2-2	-	TGCGCCAGCAGCTTGGCCTCCGGGACACTTACCAACACCGGGGAGCTGTTTTTT	CASSLASGTLTNTGELFF
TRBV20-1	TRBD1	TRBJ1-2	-	TGCAGTGCTAGGGCCAGGGGGCTCTATGGCTACACCTTC	CSARARGLYGYTF
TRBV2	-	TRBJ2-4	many	TGTGCCAGCAGTGAAGTGGAGACTAGTGTCATTCAGTACTTC	CASSEVETSVIQYF
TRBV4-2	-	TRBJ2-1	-	TGTGCCAGCAGCCCAGGACTGTTAGGGGGGGTGTGGTTCTTC	CASSPGLLGGVWFF
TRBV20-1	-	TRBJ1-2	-	TGCAGTGCTGGGCCCGGCGAGGGCCCCTTCTATGGCTACACCTTC	CSAGPGEGPFYGYTF
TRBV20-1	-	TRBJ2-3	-	TGCAGTGCTAGAGATACTGACAGGCTCATTACAGATACGCAGTATTTT	CSARDTDRLITDTQYF